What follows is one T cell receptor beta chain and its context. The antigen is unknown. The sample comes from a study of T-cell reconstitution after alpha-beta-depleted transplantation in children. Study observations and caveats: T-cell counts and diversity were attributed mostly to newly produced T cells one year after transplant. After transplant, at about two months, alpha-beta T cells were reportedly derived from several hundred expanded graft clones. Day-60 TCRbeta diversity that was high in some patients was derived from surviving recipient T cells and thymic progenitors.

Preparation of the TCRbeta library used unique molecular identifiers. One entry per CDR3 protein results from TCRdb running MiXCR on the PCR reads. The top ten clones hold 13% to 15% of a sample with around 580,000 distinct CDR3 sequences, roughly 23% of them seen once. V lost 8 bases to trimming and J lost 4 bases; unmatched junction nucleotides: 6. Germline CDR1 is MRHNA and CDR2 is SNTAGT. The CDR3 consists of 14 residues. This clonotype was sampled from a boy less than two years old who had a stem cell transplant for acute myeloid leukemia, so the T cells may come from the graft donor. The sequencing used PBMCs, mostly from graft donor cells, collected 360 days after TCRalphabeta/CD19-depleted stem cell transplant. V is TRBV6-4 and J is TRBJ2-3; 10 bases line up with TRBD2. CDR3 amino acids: CASGPSGGSDTQYF. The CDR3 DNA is TGTGCCAGCGGACCTAGCGGGGGATCAGATACGCAGTATTTT.